The rows below give T cell receptor beta chains drawn from one sample of a study of T cell changes during pregnancy in multiple sclerosis. Generated by immunoSEQ multiplex PCR, the TCRdb table keeps only in-frame clones and is missing some. Here the sample spans about 17,000 clones, over 75% being singletons. The material was CD8+ T cells from peripheral blood mononuclear cells, obtained after pregnancy. These receptors all come from a female donor in good health, enrolled as a control in a pregnancy study. Each CDR3 is given with its conserved first and last residue. The order of the fields is D gene, clone size, CDR3 length, J gene, V gene, CDR3 DNA, CDR3 protein. A D gene is named only where the DNA matches it firmly. Not every row has a clone size; where given, it reads once, few, many or a size class.

NA NA 16 TRBJ2-7 TRBV18 TGTGCCAGCTCACCACCGCGGGTCCTACTAACCTACGAGCAGTACTTC CASSPPRVLLTYEQYF
NA NA 14 TRBJ2-5 TRBV5-6 TGTGCCAGCACCGCAGACGGGTACCAAGAGACCCAGTACTTC CASTADGYQETQYF
NA NA 15 TRBJ1-1 TRBV4-1 TGCGCCAGCAGCCAAGCAAAGGGGGTGAACACTGAAGCTTTCTTT CASSQAKGVNTEAFF
TRBD2 NA 14 TRBJ2-5 TRBV18 TGTGCCAGCTCCCCTAGCGGGTTCCAAGAGACCCAGTACTTC CASSPSGFQETQYF
TRBD2 NA 14 TRBJ2-7 TRBV5-1 TGCGCCAGCAGCTTGGCCCAGCGGGAGAACGAGCAGTACTTC CASSLAQRENEQYF
TRBD1 NA 14 TRBJ1-2 TRBV11-2 TGTGCCAGCAGCCTCACAGGGGATCGGGATGGCTACACCTTC CASSLTGDRDGYTF
TRBD2 NA 16 TRBJ2-1 TRBV15 TGTGCCACCAGCGGATCCATAGCGGGAGCCTACAATGAGCAGTTCTTC CATSGSIAGAYNEQFF
TRBD2 NA 15 TRBJ2-2 TRBV6-5 TGTGCCAGCAGTAGCGGGGGGGAGAATACCGGGGAGCTGTTTTTT CASSSGGENTGELFF
TRBD2 NA 17 TRBJ2-1 TRBV4-2 TGTGCCAGCAGCCACCTCCACGAAGGACTAGATCTGAATGAGCAGTTCTTC CASSHLHEGLDLNEQFF
TRBD1 NA 16 TRBJ2-1 TRBV27 TGTGCCAGCAGTTTATCCCGGGACAGGGGGTACAATGAGCAGTTCTTC CASSLSRDRGYNEQFF
TRBD2 few 16 TRBJ2-1 TRBV4-2 TGTGCCAGCAGCCCGGATAGCGGGAGGGGGTCGGATGAGCAGTTCTTC CASSPDSGRGSDEQFF
NA once 13 TRBJ1-5 TRBV6-6 TGTGCCAGCAGTCGGGCCGGGGATCAGCCCCAGCATTTT CASSRAGDQPQHF
NA NA 16 TRBJ2-1 TRBV30 TGTGCCTGGAGTGTAGGGGCGGGACCTCCTGTCAATGAGCAGTTCTTC CAWSVGAGPPVNEQFF
NA NA 15 TRBJ2-3 TRBV21-1 TGTGCCAGCAGCAAAACCGGACTTAAGGGAGATACGCAGTATTTT CASSKTGLKGDTQYF
TRBD1 NA 15 TRBJ1-1 TRBV10-1 TGCGCCAGCAGGGAAGACAGGGCCCCGAACACTGAAGCTTTCTTT CASREDRAPNTEAFF
TRBD1 NA 16 TRBJ2-7 TRBV4-1 TGCGCCAGCAGCCAAGGTCCCCGGACAGGGTACTACGAGCAGTACTTC CASSQGPRTGYYEQYF
NA NA 19 TRBJ2-7 TRBV21-1 TGTGCCAGCAGCAAAGAGCCCTACTTTTTACGGCGGGAGCGGTACGAGCAGTACTTC CASSKEPYFLRRERYEQYF
NA NA 15 TRBJ1-3 TRBV19 TGTGCCAGCCGACCCGACAGCGCGCCCGGAAACACCATATATTTT CASRPDSAPGNTIYF
NA NA 13 TRBJ1-2 TRBV7-9 TGTGCCAGCAGCTTTGGAGGAGTCCCTGGCTACACCTTC CASSFGGVPGYTF
NA NA 15 TRBJ2-3 TRBV9 TGTGCCAGCAGCGTAGGGCGGGGCGAAGTAGATACGCAGTATTTT CASSVGRGEVDTQYF
NA NA 12 TRBJ2-7 TRBV28 TGTGCCAGCAGTTTCTACTCCTACGAGCAGTACTTC CASSFYSYEQYF
NA NA 14 TRBJ1-2 TRBV4-2 TGTGCCAGCAGCCATGCGGGGGAGGGGGATGGCTACACCTTC CASSHAGEGDGYTF